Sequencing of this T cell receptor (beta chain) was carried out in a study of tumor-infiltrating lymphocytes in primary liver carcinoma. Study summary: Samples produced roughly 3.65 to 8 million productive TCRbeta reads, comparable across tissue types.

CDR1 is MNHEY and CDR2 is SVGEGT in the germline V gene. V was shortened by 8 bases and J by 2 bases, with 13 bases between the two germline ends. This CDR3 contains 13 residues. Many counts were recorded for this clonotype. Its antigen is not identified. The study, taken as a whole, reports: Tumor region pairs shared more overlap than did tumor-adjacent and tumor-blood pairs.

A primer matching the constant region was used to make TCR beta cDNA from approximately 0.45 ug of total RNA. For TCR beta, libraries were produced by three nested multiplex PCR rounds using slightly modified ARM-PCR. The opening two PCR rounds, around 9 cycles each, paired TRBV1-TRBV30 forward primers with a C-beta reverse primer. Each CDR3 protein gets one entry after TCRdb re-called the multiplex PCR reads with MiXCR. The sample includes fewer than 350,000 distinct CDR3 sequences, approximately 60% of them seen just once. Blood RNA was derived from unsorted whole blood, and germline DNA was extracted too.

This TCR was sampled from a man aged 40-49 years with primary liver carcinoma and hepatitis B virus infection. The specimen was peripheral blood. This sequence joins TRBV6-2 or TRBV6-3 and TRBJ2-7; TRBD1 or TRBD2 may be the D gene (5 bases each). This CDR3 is CASGGTGAYEQYF. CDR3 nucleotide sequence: TGTGCCAGCGGTGGGACGGGTGCCTACGAGCAGTACTTC.